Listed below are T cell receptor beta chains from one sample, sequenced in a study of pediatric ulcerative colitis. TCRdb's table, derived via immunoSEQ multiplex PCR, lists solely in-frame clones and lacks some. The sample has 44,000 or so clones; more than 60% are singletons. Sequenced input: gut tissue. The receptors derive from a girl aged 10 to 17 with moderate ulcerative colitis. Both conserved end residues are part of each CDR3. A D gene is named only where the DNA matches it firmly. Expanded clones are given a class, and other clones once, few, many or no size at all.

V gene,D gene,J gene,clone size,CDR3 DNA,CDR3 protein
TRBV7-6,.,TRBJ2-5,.,TGTGCCAGCAGCTTAGGTGTGGAGACCCAGTACTTC,CASSLGVETQYF
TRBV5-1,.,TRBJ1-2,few,TGCGCCAGCAGCTTGGGAATGGAGCAGGCCTATGGCTACACCTTC,CASSLGMEQAYGYTF
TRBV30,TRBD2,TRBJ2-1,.,TGTGCCTGGAGCTCCCTAGCGGGATCCTACAATGAGCAGTTCTTC,CAWSSLAGSYNEQFF
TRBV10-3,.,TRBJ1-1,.,TGTGCCATCAGTGAGTCGATATTCCCGGGAATGAACACTGAAGCTTTCTTT,CAISESIFPGMNTEAFF
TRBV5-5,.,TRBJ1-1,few,TGTGCCAGCAGCACAGACTGGAACAGGAACACTGAAGCTTTCTTT,CASSTDWNRNTEAFF
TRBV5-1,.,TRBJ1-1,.,TGCGCCAGCAGCTTGTCGGTAACCACTGAAGCTTTCTTT,CASSLSVTTEAFF
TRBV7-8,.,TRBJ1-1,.,TGTGCCAGCAGCTTAGGTTTAAGGGGGAACACTGAAGCTTTCTTT,CASSLGLRGNTEAFF
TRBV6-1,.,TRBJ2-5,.,TGTGCCAGCAGTGAATTAGGCAGGAGGGCCCAAGAGACCCAGTACTTC,CASSELGRRAQETQYF
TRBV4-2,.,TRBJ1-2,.,TGTGCCAGCAGCCAGAACTATGGCTACACCTTC,CASSQNYGYTF
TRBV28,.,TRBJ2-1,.,TGTGCCAGCAGTTTCCGGACACTCGGCGGGGTGGGGAATGAGCAGTTCTTC,CASSFRTLGGVGNEQFF
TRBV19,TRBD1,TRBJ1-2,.,TGTGCCAGTAGTCCCCCAGACAGGGTAGGTGGCTACACCTTC,CASSPPDRVGGYTF
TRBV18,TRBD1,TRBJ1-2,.,TGTGCCAGCTCACCGCCGACAGGGAACTATGGCTACACCTTC,CASSPPTGNYGYTF
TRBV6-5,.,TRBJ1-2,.,TGTGCCAGCAGTTCCGAACAGGGCCGCTATGGCTACACCTTC,CASSSEQGRYGYTF
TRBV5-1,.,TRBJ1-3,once,TGCGCCAGCAGCTTGGAAGGGATCGGTGGAAACACCATATATTTT,CASSLEGIGGNTIYF
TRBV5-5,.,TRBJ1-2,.,TGTGCCAGCAGCGACGGAGGACCAACCCTCCTCGGGGGCTACACCTTC,CASSDGGPTLLGGYTF
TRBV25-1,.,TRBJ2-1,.,TGTGCCAGCAGTTTGGGGGGCAATGAGCAGTTCTTC,CASSLGGNEQFF
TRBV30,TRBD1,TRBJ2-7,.,TGTGCCTGGAGTTGCCTCTCTGTAACAGGACAGGGTTTTTTCTACGAGCAGTACTTC,CAWSCLSVTGQGFFYEQYF
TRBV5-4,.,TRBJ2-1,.,TGTGCCAGCAGCTTTGTAACGGGACCTGAGCAGTTCTTC,CASSFVTGPEQFF
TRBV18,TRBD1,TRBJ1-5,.,TGTGCCAGCTCACCCCCGGACAGGGCTAATCAGCCCCAGCATTTT,CASSPPDRANQPQHF
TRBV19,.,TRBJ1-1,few,TGTGCCAGTAGTATGGTCAGGGTAGGGGACACTGAAGCTTTCTTT,CASSMVRVGDTEAFF
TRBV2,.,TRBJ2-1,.,TGTGCCACCTCGACTACCAATGAGCAGTTCTTC,CATSTTNEQFF
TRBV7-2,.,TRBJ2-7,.,TGTGCCAGCAGCTTAGCGGGAGCAGGGCTGAGAGAGCAGTACTTC,CASSLAGAGLREQYF
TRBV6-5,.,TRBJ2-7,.,TGTGCCAGCAGTTTCCAGTCCCCGTATTACTCCTACGAGCAGTACTTC,CASSFQSPYYSYEQYF
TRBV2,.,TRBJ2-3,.,TGTGCCAGCTTGGGGGCCGCCCGGGATACGCAGTATTTT,CASLGAARDTQYF
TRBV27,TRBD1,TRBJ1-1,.,TGTGCCAGCAACCAGTTGACTCCGGGACAGGTCTTGAAGAACACTGAAGCTTTCTTT,CASNQLTPGQVLKNTEAFF
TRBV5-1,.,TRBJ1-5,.,TGCGCCAGCAGCTTGGTTGGGGATCAGCCCCAGCATTTT,CASSLVGDQPQHF
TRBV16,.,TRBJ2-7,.,TGTGCCAGCAGCCGATATCAGGGCTACGAGCAGTACTTC,CASSRYQGYEQYF
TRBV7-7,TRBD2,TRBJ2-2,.,TGTGCCAGCAGCTTAGACCCGGTGACTAGCGGGATTGGGAGCACCGGGGAGCTGTTTTTT,CASSLDPVTSGIGSTGELFF
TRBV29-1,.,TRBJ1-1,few,TGCAGCGTTGAAGCACGAATGGGGCACACTGAAGCTTTCTTT,CSVEARMGHTEAFF
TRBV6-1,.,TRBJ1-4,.,TGTGCCAGCAGTGCAGCGGGCCCTAATGAAAAACTGTTTTTT,CASSAAGPNEKLFF
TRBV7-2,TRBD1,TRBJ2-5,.,TGTGCCAGCAGCTTTCGGACAGGGGAGACCCAGTACTTC,CASSFRTGETQYF
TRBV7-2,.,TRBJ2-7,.,TGTGCCAGCAGCGCCGACTACGAGCAGTACTTC,CASSADYEQYF
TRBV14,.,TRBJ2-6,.,TGTGCCAGCAGGCCCTCTGGGGCCAACGTCCTGACTTTC,CASRPSGANVLTF
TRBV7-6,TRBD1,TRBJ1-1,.,TGTGCCAGCAGCAGACAGGGGAGCACTGAAGCTTTCTTT,CASSRQGSTEAFF
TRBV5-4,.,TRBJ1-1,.,TGTGCCAGCAACACTGAGGCAGGGGAGCTGAACACTGAAGCTTTCTTT,CASNTEAGELNTEAFF
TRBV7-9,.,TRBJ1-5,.,TGTGCCAGCAGCCCCCGGGACGGTAGCAATCAGCCCCAGCATTTT,CASSPRDGSNQPQHF
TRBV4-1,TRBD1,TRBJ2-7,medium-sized,TGCGCCAGCAGCCAGGGGGACAGGTCCTACGAGCAGTACTTC,CASSQGDRSYEQYF
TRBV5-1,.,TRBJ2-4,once,TGCGCCAGCAGCTTGGCAGGGAGACAAAACATTCAGTACTTC,CASSLAGRQNIQYF
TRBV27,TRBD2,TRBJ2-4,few,TGTGCCAGCAGTCCCGATGGCGGGGGGGCCTCCAAAAACATTCAGTACTTC,CASSPDGGGASKNIQYF
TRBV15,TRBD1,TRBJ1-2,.,TGTGCCACCAGCAGAGATGTTGGACAGGGCCGTATCTATGGCTACACCTTC,CATSRDVGQGRIYGYTF
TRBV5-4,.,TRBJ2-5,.,TGTGCCAGCAGCTTGGAGGGGCCCCGGGAGACCCAGTACTTC,CASSLEGPRETQYF
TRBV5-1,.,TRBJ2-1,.,TGCGCCAGCAGCTTGGACGTGGGAGCGGGGACAGTTTTCGAGCAGTTCTTC,CASSLDVGAGTVFEQFF
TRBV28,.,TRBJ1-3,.,TGTGCCAGCAGTTTCTTTAGTGTTCGATGGGGGACTGGAAACACCATATATTTT,CASSFFSVRWGTGNTIYF
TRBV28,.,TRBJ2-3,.,TGTGCCAGCAGTTCCCCGGGCGGCACAGATACGCAGTATTTT,CASSSPGGTDTQYF
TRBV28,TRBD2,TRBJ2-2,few,TGTGCCAGCAGACCCGGGAGGGCCGGGGAGCTGTTTTTT,CASRPGRAGELFF
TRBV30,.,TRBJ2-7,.,TGTGCCCTCGGGGTCTACGAGCAGTACTTC,CALGVYEQYF
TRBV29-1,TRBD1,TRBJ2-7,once,TGCAGCGTTGAAGGAGGGGGCCAGCACTACGAGCAGTACTTC,CSVEGGGQHYEQYF
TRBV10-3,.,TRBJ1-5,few,TGTGCCATCAGTGACCGGGAGGGCAATCAGCCCCAGCATTTT,CAISDREGNQPQHF
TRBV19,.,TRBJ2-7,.,TGTGCCAGTAAACTCAACCGGGACACCTCCTACGAGCAGTACTTC,CASKLNRDTSYEQYF